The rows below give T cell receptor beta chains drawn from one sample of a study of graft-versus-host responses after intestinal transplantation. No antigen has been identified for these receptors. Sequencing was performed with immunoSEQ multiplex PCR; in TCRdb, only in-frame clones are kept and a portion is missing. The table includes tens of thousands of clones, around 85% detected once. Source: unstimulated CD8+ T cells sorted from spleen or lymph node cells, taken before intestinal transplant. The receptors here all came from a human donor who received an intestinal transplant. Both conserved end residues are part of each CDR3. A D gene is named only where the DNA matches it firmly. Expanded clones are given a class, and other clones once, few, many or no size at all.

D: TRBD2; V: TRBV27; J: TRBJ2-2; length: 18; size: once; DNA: TGTGCCAGCAGTTTAGGGTCCTTAGCGGGAGAGGGGCCCGGGGAGCTGTTTTTT; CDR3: CASSLGSLAGEGPGELFF
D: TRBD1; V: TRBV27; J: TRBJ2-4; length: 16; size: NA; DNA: TGTGCCAGCAGTTTATCGGGACAGGCAGCCAAAAACATTCAGTACTTC; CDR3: CASSLSGQAAKNIQYF
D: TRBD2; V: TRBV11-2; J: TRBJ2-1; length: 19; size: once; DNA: TGTGCCAGCAGCCTCCCGGAGGGCGGGGGGGCCATGGCCTACAATGAGCAGTTCTTC; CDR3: CASSLPEGGGAMAYNEQFF
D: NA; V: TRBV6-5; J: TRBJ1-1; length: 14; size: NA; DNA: TGTGCCAGCAGGGGTGACCGTTGGGACACTGAAGCTCTCTTT; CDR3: CASRGDRWDTEALF
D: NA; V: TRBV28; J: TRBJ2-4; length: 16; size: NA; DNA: TGTGCCAGCAGTTTGAGACGGACTCTAGCCAAAAACATTCAGTACTTC; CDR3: CASSLRRTLAKNIQYF
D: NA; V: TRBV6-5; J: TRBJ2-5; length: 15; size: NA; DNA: TGTGCCAGCAGTTACACCCTACAGGGAGTAGAGACCCAGTACTTC; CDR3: CASSYTLQGVETQYF
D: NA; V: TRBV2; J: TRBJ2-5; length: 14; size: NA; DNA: TGTGCCAGCAGCCCCAAGATGGGGGGAGAGACCCAGTACTTC; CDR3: CASSPKMGGETQYF
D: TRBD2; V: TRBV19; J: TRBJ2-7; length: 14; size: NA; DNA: TGTGCCAGTAGTCCCGGACTAGCTACCTACGAGCAGTACTTC; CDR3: CASSPGLATYEQYF
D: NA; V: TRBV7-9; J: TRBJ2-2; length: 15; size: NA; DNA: TGTGCCAGCAGCTACAGGGCCCAAACCACCGGGGAGCTGTTTTTT; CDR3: CASSYRAQTTGELFF
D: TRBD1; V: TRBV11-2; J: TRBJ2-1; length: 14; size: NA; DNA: TGTGCCAGCACTGCCGACAGGGGATACAATGAGCAGTTCTTC; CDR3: CASTADRGYNEQFF
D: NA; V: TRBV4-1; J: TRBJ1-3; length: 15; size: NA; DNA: TGCGCCAGCAGCCAAGTGGGAGAATCTGGAAACACCATATATTTT; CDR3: CASSQVGESGNTIYF
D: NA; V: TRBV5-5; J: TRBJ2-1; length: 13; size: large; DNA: TGTGCCAGCAGCTTAGACAGTTACAATGAGCAGTTCTTC; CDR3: CASSLDSYNEQFF
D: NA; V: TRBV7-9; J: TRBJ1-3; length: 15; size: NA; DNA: TGTGCCAGCAATATAATAGGGGCAGCTGGAAACACCATATATTTT; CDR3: CASNIIGAAGNTIYF
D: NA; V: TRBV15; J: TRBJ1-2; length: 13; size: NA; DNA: TGTGCCACCAGCAGACAGGACAGCTATGGCTACACCTTC; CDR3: CATSRQDSYGYTF
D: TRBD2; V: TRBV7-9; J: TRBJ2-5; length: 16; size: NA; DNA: TGTGCCAGCAGCGCTAGGGAGGGTTTAAGTCAAGAGACCCAGTACTTC; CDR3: CASSAREGLSQETQYF
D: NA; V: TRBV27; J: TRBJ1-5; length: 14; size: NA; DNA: TGTGCCAGCAGTTCACCGGGGGGAGGTCAGCCCCAGCATTTT; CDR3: CASSSPGGGQPQHF
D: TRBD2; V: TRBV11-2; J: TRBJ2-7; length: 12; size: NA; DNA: TGTGCCAGCACCAACTCCGGGACTAGCGAGATTTTC; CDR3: CASTNSGTSEIF
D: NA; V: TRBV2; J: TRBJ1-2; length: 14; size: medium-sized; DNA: TGTGCCAGCAGTGAAGGTGCCAGGGACTATGGCTACACCTTC; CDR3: CASSEGARDYGYTF
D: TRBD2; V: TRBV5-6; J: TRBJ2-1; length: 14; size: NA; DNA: TGTGCCAGCAGCCCGACTAGCCATTCCAATGAGCAGTTCTTC; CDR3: CASSPTSHSNEQFF
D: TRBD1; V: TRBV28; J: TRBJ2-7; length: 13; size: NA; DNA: TGTGCCAGCAGTTTTTTCAGGGGGCGGGAGCAGTACTTC; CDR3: CASSFFRGREQYF
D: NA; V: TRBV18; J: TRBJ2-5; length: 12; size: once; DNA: TGTGCCAGCTCACCAGACAGGGAGACCCAGTACTTC; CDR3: CASSPDRETQYF
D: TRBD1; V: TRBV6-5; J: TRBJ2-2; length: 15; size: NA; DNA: TGTGCCAGCAGTTTAGGGACAGGGAACACCGGGGAGCTGTTTTTT; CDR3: CASSLGTGNTGELFF
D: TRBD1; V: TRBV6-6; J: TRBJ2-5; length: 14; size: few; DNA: TGTGCCAGCAGTATCCAGGGGGCGCAAGAGACCCAGTACTTC; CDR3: CASSIQGAQETQYF